Listed below are T cell receptor beta chains from one sample, sequenced in a study of blood T cell repertoires in COVID-19. The data were produced by immunoSEQ multiplex PCR, yet TCRdb's version contains in-frame clones alone and is incomplete. There are 140,000 to 150,000 clones in the sample; roughly 87% occur only once, and 1.5% to 2% lies in the top ten. Sequenced material: peripheral blood. These receptors originate from a man in his 70s with acute or convalescent COVID-19. CDR3s include the opening cysteine and the closing phenylalanine or tryptophan. The D gene is left open where the match is weak. Clone size, where shown, is once, few, many, or a class for clones that have expanded.

TRBV18	TRBJ1-2	NA	NA	CASSFAAGGDVRGYTF	TGTGCCAGCTCGTTTGCGGCGGGAGGGGACGTGCGTGGCTACACCTTC
TRBV19	TRBJ1-5	NA	NA	CASTTLEGGQPQHF	TGTGCCAGTACCACCCTTGAGGGCGGGCAGCCCCAGCATTTT
TRBV6-5	TRBJ2-2	TRBD2	NA	CASSSGGAGTGELFF	TGTGCCAGCAGTTCGGGGGGGGCCGGTACCGGGGAGCTGTTTTTT
TRBV9	TRBJ2-3	NA	NA	CASSPYTDTQYF	TGTGCCAGCAGCCCCTACACAGATACGCAGTATTTT
TRBV7-4	TRBJ2-5	NA	once	CASSLGGEQTGQETQYF	TGTGCCAGCAGTCTTGGGGGCGAGCAAACCGGGCAAGAGACCCAGTACTTC
TRBV6-1	TRBJ1-5	TRBD1	NA	CASSEGQGRYQPQHF	TGTGCCAGCAGTGAAGGACAGGGCCGCTATCAGCCCCAGCATTTT
TRBV7-2	TRBJ1-1	NA	few	CASSPVADKYTEAFF	TGTGCCAGCAGCCCGGTTGCGGACAAATACACTGAAGCTTTCTTT
TRBV7-9	TRBJ2-1	TRBD2	NA	CASSRTSGEQFF	TGTGCCAGCAGCCGGACTAGCGGTGAGCAGTTCTTC
TRBV11-1	TRBJ2-1	TRBD2	NA	CASSLRGTTKNEQFF	TGTGCCAGCAGCTTAAGAGGGACTACCAAGAATGAGCAGTTCTTC
TRBV5-1	TRBJ1-6	TRBD1	NA	CASSSGTGGSSYNSPLHF	TGCGCCAGCAGCTCCGGGACAGGCGGTAGCTCCTATAATTCACCCCTCCACTTT
TRBV7-9	TRBJ2-7	TRBD1	NA	CASSSSGTVNEQYF	TGTGCCAGCAGCTCCTCGGGGACAGTAAACGAGCAGTACTTC
TRBV10-3	TRBJ2-1	NA	NA	CAISGTESSYNEQFF	TGTGCCATCAGTGGAACCGAGAGCTCCTACAATGAGCAGTTCTTC
TRBV20-1	TRBJ2-4	NA	NA	CSAFPQNIQYF	TGCAGTGCCTTTCCCCAAAACATTCAGTACTTC
TRBV19	TRBJ1-2	NA	NA	CASSIGQEFNYGYTF	TGTGCCAGTAGTATTGGCCAGGAATTTAACTATGGCTACACCTTC
TRBV10-3	TRBJ2-1	TRBD2	NA	CAISDWAGGANEQFF	TGTGCCATCAGTGATTGGGCGGGAGGAGCCAATGAGCAGTTCTTC
TRBV5-1	TRBJ2-3	TRBD1	NA	CASSSGDRAGTDTQYF	TGCGCCAGCAGCTCCGGGGACAGGGCGGGCACAGATACGCAGTATTTT
TRBV4-1	TRBJ2-3	TRBD2	NA	CASSQDGGGGAADTQYF	TGCGCCAGCAGCCAAGATGGAGGCGGGGGGGCGGCAGATACGCAGTATTTT
TRBV9	TRBJ2-2	TRBD1	NA	CASSPRQGGNGELFF	TGTGCCAGCAGCCCGCGACAGGGGGGGAACGGGGAGCTGTTTTTT
TRBV5-1	TRBJ1-1	NA	NA	CASSLGALGDTEAFF	TGCGCCAGCAGCTTGGGGGCGCTCGGGGACACTGAAGCTTTCTTT
TRBV5-1	TRBJ2-5	TRBD1	NA	CASSFQGARETQYF	TGCGCCAGCAGCTTCCAGGGGGCGAGGGAGACCCAGTACTTC
TRBV7-8	TRBJ2-5	TRBD1	NA	CASSSKQGAQETQYF	TGTGCCAGCAGCTCTAAACAGGGGGCGCAAGAGACCCAGTACTTC
TRBV5-1	TRBJ2-2	NA	once	CASSLTWSGELFF	TGCGCCAGCAGCTTAACATGGTCCGGGGAGCTGTTTTTT
TRBV3-1/TRBV3-2	TRBJ1-3	NA	NA	CASSQETAAFGNTIYF	TGTGCCAGCAGCCAAGAAACAGCCGCCTTCGGAAACACCATATATTTT
TRBV5-1	TRBJ1-2	TRBD1	NA	CASSPRAGGGSNYGYTF	TGCGCCAGCAGCCCTAGGGCAGGGGGCGGCTCTAACTATGGCTACACCTTC
TRBV5-1	TRBJ2-3	NA	once	CASSGGFTDTQYF	TGCGCCAGCAGCGGGGGGTTCACAGATACGCAGTATTTT
TRBV7-9	TRBJ2-6	TRBD1	NA	CASSLARQGSSGANVLTF	TGTGCCAGCAGCTTAGCACGACAGGGAAGCTCTGGGGCCAACGTCCTGACTTTC
TRBV5-6	TRBJ1-6	NA	NA	CASSFWTGDSPLHF	TGTGCCAGCAGCTTCTGGACGGGAGATTCACCCCTCCACTTT
TRBV7-2	TRBJ1-5	NA	many	CASSSPAGPYTF	TGTGCCAGCAGCTCCCCTGCAGGGCCATACACCTTT
TRBV5-1	TRBJ1-6	NA	NA	CASSLEGRLNSPLHF	TGCGCCAGCAGCTTGGAAGGCAGGCTTAATTCACCCCTCCACTTT
TRBV7-9	TRBJ2-3	NA	NA	CASSRSKSTDTQYF	TGTGCCAGCAGCCGATCTAAAAGCACAGATACGCAGTATTTT
TRBV7-9	TRBJ2-7	TRBD2	once	CASSPALGLPHEQYF	TGTGCCAGCAGCCCCGCGCTGGGACTACCACACGAGCAGTACTTC
TRBV5-6	TRBJ1-1	NA	NA	CASSLEGTEAFF	TGTGCCAGCAGCTTGGAGGGGACTGAAGCTTTCTTT
TRBV5-6	TRBJ1-2	TRBD1	NA	CASSFRDRVGYTF	TGTGCCAGCAGCTTCCGGGACAGGGTAGGCTACACCTTC
TRBV5-1	TRBJ1-4	TRBD1	NA	CASSRGGRDEKLFF	TGCGCCAGCAGCAGAGGGGGCCGGGATGAAAAACTGTTTTTT
TRBV7-9	TRBJ2-5	NA	once	CASSLLELGTQYF	TGTGCCAGCAGCCTATTGGAGCTCGGGACCCAGTACTTC
TRBV4-2	TRBJ2-1	NA	NA	CASSPVVFWELNEQFF	TGTGCCAGCAGCCCAGTAGTATTTTGGGAGCTTAATGAGCAGTTCTTC
TRBV7-8	TRBJ1-1	NA	NA	CATATDLTTEAFF	TGTGCCACTGCGACAGATCTAACCACTGAAGCTTTCTTT
TRBV2	TRBJ2-1	NA	NA	CASSTRGIEQFF	TGTGCCAGCAGTACGAGGGGGATTGAGCAGTTCTTC
TRBV6-5	TRBJ2-1	NA	NA	CASSPRNGAEQFF	TGTGCCAGCAGCCCCAGGAATGGGGCTGAGCAGTTCTTC
TRBV27	TRBJ2-7	TRBD2	NA	CASSSGGLAGNSYEQYF	TGTGCCAGCAGTTCCGGCGGACTAGCGGGAAACTCCTACGAGCAGTACTTC
TRBV6-5	TRBJ1-5	TRBD1	NA	CASTLDRGGNQPQHF	TGTGCCAGCACCTTGGACAGGGGTGGGAATCAGCCCCAGCATTTT
TRBV19	TRBJ2-5	TRBD1	NA	CASGYTGGGETQYF	TGTGCCAGTGGGTATACAGGGGGCGGGGAGACCCAGTACTTC
TRBV3-1/TRBV3-2	TRBJ1-2	NA	NA	CASSQRGQINYGYTF	TGTGCCAGCAGCCAAAGAGGACAGATTAACTATGGCTACACCTTC
TRBV7-2	TRBJ1-6	NA	NA	CASSLSPNNSPLHF	TGTGCCAGCAGCTTATCGCCTAATAATTCACCCCTCCACTTT
TRBV7-2	TRBJ2-3	NA	NA	CASSLETYTQYF	TGTGCCAGCAGCTTAGAGACTTATACGCAGTATTTT
TRBV19	TRBJ2-7	NA	NA	CASSPPGLTTYEQYF	TGTGCCAGTAGTCCCCCGGGACTCACCACCTACGAGCAGTACTTC
TRBV6-4	TRBJ2-7	TRBD1	NA	CASSSDRGRTNSYEQYF	TGTGCCAGCAGTTCAGACAGGGGGCGAACAAACTCCTACGAGCAGTACTTC
TRBV3-1/TRBV3-2	TRBJ1-4	TRBD1	NA	CASSRLTGEGEKLFF	TGTGCCAGCAGCCGTCTGACAGGGGAGGGTGAAAAACTGTTTTTT